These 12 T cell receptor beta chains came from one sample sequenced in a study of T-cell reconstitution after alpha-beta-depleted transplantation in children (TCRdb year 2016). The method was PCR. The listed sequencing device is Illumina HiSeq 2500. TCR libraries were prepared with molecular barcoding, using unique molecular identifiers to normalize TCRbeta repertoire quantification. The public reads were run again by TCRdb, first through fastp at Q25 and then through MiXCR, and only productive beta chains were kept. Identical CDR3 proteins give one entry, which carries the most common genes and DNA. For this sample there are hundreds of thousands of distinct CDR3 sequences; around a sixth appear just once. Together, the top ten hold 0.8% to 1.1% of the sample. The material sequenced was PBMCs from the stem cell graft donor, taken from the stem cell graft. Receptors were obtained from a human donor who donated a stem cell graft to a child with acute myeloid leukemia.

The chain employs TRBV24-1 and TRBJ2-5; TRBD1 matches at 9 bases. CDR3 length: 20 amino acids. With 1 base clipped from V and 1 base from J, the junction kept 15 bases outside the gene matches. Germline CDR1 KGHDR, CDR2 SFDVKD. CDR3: CATSDLSRGTDRGVQETQYF. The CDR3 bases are TGTGCCACCAGTGATTTATCCCGGGGAACGGACAGGGGAGTCCAAGAGACCCAGTACTTC.

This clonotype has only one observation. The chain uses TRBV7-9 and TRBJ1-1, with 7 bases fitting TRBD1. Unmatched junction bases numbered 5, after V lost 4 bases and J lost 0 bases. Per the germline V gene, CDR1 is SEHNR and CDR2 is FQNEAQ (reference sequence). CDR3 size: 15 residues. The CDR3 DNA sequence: TGTGCCAGCAGCTCCTCGACAGGGATGAACACTGAAGCTTTCTTT. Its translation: CASSSSTGMNTEAFF.

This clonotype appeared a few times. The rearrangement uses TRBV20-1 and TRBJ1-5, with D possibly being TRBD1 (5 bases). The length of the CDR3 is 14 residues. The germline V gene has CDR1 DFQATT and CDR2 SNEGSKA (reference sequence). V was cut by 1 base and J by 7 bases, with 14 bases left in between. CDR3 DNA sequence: TGCAGTGCTAGAGGTGGGGCAGCCTTGCAGCCCCAGCATTTT. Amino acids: CSARGGAALQPQHF.

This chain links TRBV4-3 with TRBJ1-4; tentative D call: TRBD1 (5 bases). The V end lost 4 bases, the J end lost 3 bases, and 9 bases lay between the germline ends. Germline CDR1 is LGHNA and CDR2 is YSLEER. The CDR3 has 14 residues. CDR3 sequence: CASSPRQPNEKLFF. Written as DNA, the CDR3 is TGCGCCAGCAGCCCCCGACAGCCTAATGAAAAACTGTTTTTT.

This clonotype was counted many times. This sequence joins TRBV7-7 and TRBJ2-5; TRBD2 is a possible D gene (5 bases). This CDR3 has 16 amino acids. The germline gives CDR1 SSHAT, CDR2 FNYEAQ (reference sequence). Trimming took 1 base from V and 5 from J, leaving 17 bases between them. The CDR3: CASSLVRAETGETQYF. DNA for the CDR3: TGTGCCAGCAGCTTAGTACGGGCGGAGACGGGGGAGACCCAGTACTTC.

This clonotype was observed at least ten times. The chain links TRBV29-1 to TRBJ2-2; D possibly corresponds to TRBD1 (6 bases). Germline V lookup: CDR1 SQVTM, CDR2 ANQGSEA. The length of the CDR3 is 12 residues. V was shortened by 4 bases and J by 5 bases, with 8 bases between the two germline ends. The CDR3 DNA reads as TGCAGCGTTGTAGGACAGACCGGGGAGCTGTTTTTT. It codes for CSVVGQTGELFF.

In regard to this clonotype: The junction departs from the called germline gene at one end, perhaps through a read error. CDR3 nucleotides: TGCGCCAGCAGCCTGAACACGGGGCAAACTGAAGATTTCTTT. Translated, it gives CASSLNTGQTEDFF. J is TRBJ1-1 and V is TRBV4-3; tentative D call: TRBD1 (5 bases). The CDR3 is made up of 14 amino acids. The V gene's germline CDR1 is LGHNA and CDR2 YSLEER.

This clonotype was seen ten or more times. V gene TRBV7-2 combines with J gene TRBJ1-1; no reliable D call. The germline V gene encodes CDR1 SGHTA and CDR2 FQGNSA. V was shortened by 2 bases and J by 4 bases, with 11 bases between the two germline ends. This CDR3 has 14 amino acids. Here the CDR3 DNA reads TGTGCCAGCAGCTTAAAAGTCTCGCTCACTGAAGCTTTCTTT. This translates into CASSLKVSLTEAFF.

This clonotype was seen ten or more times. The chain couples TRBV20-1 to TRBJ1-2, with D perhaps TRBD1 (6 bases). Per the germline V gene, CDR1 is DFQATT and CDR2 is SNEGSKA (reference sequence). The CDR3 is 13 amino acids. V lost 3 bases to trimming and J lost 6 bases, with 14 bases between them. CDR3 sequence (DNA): TGCAGTGCTAGCATACAGGGACGGGATGGCTACACCTTC. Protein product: CSASIQGRDGYTF.

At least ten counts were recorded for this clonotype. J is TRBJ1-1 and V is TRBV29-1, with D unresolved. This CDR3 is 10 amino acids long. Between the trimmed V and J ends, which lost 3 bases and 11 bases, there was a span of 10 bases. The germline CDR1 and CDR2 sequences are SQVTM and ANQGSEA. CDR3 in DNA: TGCAGCGTTGAGGTTCCGAGGGCTTTCTTT. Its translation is CSVEVPRAFF.

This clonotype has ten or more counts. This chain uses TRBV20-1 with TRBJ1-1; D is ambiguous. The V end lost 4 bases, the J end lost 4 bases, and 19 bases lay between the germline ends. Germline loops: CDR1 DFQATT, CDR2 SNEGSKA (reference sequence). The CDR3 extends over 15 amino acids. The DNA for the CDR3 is TGCAGTGCTACCCCCCCTGGAGGGTTCGGCACTGAAGCTTTCTTT. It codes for CSATPPGGFGTEAFF.

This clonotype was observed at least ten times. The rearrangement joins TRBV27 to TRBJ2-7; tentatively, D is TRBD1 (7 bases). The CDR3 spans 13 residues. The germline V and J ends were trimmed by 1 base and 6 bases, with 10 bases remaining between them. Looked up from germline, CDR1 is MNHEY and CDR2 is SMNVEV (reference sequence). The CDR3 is CASSLFRGAEQYF. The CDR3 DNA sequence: TGTGCCAGCAGTTTATTCAGGGGGGCCGAGCAGTACTTC.